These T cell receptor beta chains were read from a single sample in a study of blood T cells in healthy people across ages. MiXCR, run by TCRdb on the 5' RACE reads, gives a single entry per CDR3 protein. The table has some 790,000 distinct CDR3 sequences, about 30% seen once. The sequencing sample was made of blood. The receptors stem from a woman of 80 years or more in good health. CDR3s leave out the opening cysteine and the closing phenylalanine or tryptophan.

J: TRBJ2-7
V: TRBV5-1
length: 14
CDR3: ASSLGVTGRGYEQY

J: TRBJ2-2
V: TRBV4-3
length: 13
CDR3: ASSQDTDRHGELF

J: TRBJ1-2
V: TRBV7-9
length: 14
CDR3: ASSFPGTGLGAGYT

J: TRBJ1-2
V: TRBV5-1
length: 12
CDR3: ASSTGQGAYGYT

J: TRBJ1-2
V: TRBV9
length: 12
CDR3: ASSVPPGYYGYT

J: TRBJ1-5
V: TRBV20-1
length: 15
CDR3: SARDPWAGGGNQPQH

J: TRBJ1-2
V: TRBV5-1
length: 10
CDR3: ASSWDSYGYT

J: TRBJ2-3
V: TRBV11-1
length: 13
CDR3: ASSRSGDRTDTQY

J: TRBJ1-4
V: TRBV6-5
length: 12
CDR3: ASSYSYNNEKLF

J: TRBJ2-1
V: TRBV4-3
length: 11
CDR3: ASSQEPNNEQF

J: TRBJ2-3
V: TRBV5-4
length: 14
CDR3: ASSFPTSGVADTQY

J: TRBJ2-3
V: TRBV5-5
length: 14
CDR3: ASSLGGESSTDTQY

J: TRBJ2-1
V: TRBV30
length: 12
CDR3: AWSGAGAHNEQF

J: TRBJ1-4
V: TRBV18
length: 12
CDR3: ASSQGGSSEKLF

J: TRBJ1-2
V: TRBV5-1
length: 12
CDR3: ASSPELAYYGYT

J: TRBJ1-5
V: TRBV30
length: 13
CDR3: AWSGGQGKDQPQH

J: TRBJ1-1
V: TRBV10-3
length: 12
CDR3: AISGTLEGTEAF

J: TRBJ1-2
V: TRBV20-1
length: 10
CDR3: RARDGDYGYT

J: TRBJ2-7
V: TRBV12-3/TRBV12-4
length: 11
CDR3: ASSYRGIHEQY

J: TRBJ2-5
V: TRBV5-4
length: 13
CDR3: ASSFRLGGGETQY

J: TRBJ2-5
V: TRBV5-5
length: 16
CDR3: ASSLVQGPRFIQETQY

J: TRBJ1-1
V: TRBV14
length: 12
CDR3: ASSQPGMNTEAF

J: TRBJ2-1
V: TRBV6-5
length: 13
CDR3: ASSYDLAGGPEQF

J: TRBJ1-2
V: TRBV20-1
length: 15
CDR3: SARDSLRPGRDYGYT

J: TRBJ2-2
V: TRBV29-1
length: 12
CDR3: SVGPGPNTGELF

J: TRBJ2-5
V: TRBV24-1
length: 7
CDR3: ATRNGQY

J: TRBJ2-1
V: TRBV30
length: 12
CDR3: ASPRKTSGVEQF

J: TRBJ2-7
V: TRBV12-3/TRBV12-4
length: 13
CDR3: ASSTTSGGAYEQY

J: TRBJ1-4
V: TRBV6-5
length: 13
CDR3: ASKGGAVGNEKLF

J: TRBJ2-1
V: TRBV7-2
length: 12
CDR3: ASSFSGGSNEQF

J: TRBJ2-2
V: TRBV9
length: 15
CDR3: ASSPSPEPWTAGELF

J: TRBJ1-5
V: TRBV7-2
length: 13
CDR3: ASSQGHRVNQPQH

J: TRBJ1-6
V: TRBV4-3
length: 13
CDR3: ASSQDEEGYSPLH

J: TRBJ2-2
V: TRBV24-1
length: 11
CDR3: ATSDGAFRELF

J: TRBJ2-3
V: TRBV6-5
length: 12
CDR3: ASSHPNAADTQY

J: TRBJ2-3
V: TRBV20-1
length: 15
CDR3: SARAGGRYSSTDTQY

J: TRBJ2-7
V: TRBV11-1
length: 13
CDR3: ASSFLNRGSYEQY

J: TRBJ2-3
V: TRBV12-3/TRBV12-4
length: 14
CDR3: ASRPQTSGSTDTQY

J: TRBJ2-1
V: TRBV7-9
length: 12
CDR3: ASTRTGTDNEQF

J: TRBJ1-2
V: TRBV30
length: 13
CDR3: AWSVPAGFLYGYT

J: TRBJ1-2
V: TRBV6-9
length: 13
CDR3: ASRGRGPFNYGYT

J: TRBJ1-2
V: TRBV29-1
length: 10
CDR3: SAGQGNYGYT

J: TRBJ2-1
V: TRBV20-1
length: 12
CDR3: NARTGGFYNEQF

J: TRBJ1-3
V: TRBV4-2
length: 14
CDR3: ASSQVEQGNGNTIY

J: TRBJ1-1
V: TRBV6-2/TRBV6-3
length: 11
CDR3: ATGGTGNTEAF

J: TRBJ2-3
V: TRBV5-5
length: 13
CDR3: ASRYGLGSTDTQY

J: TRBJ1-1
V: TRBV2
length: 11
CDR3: ASSRDRSTEAF

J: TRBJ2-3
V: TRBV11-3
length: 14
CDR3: ASSPTRGLGTDTQY

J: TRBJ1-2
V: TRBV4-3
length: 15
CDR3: ASSQDPRGQSIYGYT

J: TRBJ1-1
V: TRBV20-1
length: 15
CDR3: SARDLVRTGSNTEAF

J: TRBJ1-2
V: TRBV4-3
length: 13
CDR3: ASSQDRGYDYGYT

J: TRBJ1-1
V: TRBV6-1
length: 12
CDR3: ASSANTGNTEAF

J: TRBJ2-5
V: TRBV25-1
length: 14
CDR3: ATGSGEGVVRETQY

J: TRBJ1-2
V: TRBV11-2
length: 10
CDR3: ASSLQKEGYT

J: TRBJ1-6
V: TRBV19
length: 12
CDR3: ASNMGDGNSPLH